This T cell receptor (beta chain) was captured in a study of blood T cell repertoires in COVID-19. The ends lost 3 bases at V and 1 base at J; junction bases unmatched: 4. This CDR3 comprises 15 residues. Germline V gene sequence: CDR1 SGDLS, CDR2 YYNGEE. The authors' processing: Reference gene primer amplification yielded estimated nucleated cell counts. TCRdb keeps only in-frame clones here, not all; method: immunoSEQ multiplex PCR. That table gives V, J and clone size, and the DNA gave D and trimming. The sample holds approximately 230,000 clones; more than 70% are singletons and the top ten take roughly 6.7%.

The sequencing sample was made of peripheral blood. The chain carries TRBV9 and TRBJ1-3; 7 bases match TRBD1. The sequence derives from a woman aged 25 to 39 with COVID-19, enrolled during active disease. The CDR3 loop is CASSGQGFSGNTIYF. The CDR3 DNA is TGTGCCAGCAGCGGACAGGGATTTTCTGGAAACACCATATATTTT. Based on the CDR3 plus reference TRBV9 and TRBJ1-3, the full variable domain is DSGVTQTPKHLITATGQRVTLRCSPRSGDLSVYWYQQSLDQGLQFLIQYYNGEERAKGNILERFSAQQFPDLHSELNLSSLELGDSALYFCASSGQGFSGNTIYFGEGSWLTVV.